Listed here are 21 T cell receptor beta chains from one sample, sequenced in a study of CD8 T cells in ankylosing spondylitis. TCRdb processed the 5' RACE reads anew with MiXCR; each CDR3 protein has one entry. The table lists just under 550,000 distinct CDR3 sequences, roughly an eighth of them singletons. The antigens these receptors bind are not known. Study-wide findings and caveats: A TCR beta motif made of about 8 highly homologous variants seemed typical of ankylosing spondylitis blood.

Specimen: blood, either unsorted or a sorted T cell fraction (not recorded which). The receptors were sampled from a male donor with ankylosing spondylitis.

V and J are TRBV5-1 and TRBJ2-3; maybe TRBD1 (6 bases). V was clipped by 4 bases and J by 2 bases, with 14 bases between them. Germline V gene lookup returns CDR1 SGHRS and CDR2 YFSETQ. The CDR3 totals 15 residues. The CDR3 loop reads CASSIGTTTTDTQYF. DNA of the CDR3: TGCGCCAGCAGCATAGGGACAACAACCACAGATACGCAGTATTTT.

This chain connects TRBV24-1 to TRBJ2-2; 12 positions match TRBD1. The CDR3 covers 17 residues. V dropped 0 bases and J dropped 7; count of bases not matched to a gene: 5. In germline, CDR1 is KGHDR, CDR2 SFDVKD. The CDR3 coding sequence is TGTGCCACCAGTGATTTGCGGGGGACAGGGGGCCACGGGGAGCTGTTTTTT. Protein sequence: CATSDLRGTGGHGELFF.

This clonotype has a handful of counts. This sequence joins TRBV20-1 and TRBJ2-7; a weak D match, TRBD2 (5 bases). Germline lookup yields CDR1 DFQATT and CDR2 SNEGSKA (reference sequence). The CDR3 runs 14 residues. V shed 2 bases and J shed 1 base, with 12 bases lying between them. The CDR3: CSARFEGSSYEQYF. The CDR3 DNA follows: TGCAGTGCTAGATTCGAAGGGAGTTCCTACGAGCAGTACTTC.

The chain employs TRBV29-1 and TRBJ1-2; the D gene is possibly TRBD1 (6 bases). V gave up 7 bases and J gave up 3 bases, with 12 bases separating them. The germline V gene encodes CDR1 SQVTM and CDR2 ANQGSEA. This CDR3 region has 12 residues. The chain's CDR3 is CSGAGADYGYTF. As DNA, the CDR3 is TGCAGCGGGGCGGGGGCTGACTATGGCTACACCTTC.

This clonotype occurred many times. J is TRBJ2-1 and V is TRBV29-1; 9 bases agree with TRBD2. This CDR3 region has 13 residues. With 8 bases clipped from V and 7 bases from J, the junction kept 9 bases outside the gene matches. Per the germline V gene, CDR1 is SQVTM and CDR2 is ANQGSEA. The CDR3 region is CSFLGLAFNEQFF. The CDR3 region has the DNA TGCAGCTTCCTAGGACTAGCGTTTAATGAGCAGTTCTTC.

Many counts were recorded for this clonotype. This chain uses TRBV7-6 with TRBJ2-1; 7 bases map to TRBD1. Germline lookup yields CDR1 SGHVS and CDR2 FNYEAQ. The CDR3 loop spans 14 amino acids. The ends lost 5 bases at V and 4 bases at J; junction bases unmatched: 5. The CDR3 nucleotides read TGTGCCAGCAGCATCGGACAGGCATACAATGAGCAGTTCTTC. This translates into CASSIGQAYNEQFF.

The sample holds a few counts of this clonotype. The chain carries TRBV7-6 and TRBJ2-3; 7 positions agree with TRBD1. The CDR3 totals 15 residues. Germline V gene lookup returns CDR1 SGHVS and CDR2 FNYEAQ. The V gene end was trimmed by 4 bases and the J gene end by 3 bases; junction bases not matched to a gene: 7. CDR3 nucleotides: TGTGCCAGCAGCTCCGTGACAGGGAAGACAGATACGCAGTATTTT. Translated, it gives CASSSVTGKTDTQYF. Looking up the rest from reference TRBV7-6 and TRBJ2-3 gives the full variable domain: GAGVSQSPRYKVTKRGQDVALRCDPISGHVSLYWYRQALGQGPEFLTYFNYEAQQDKSGLPNDRFSAERPEGSISTLTIQRTEQRDSAMYRCASSSVTGKTDTQYFGPGTRLTVL.

This chain joins TRBV20-1 and TRBJ2-5; possibly TRBD2 for D (6 bases). Germline assignment: CDR1 DFQATT and CDR2 SNEGSKA (reference sequence). The CDR3 runs 12 residues. V was shortened by 7 bases and J by 4 bases, with 13 bases between the two germline ends. The CDR3 bases are TGCAGTGGTAGGGCCGGGGGAGAGACCCAGTACTTC. Translated, it gives CSGRAGGETQYF.

There are a few counts of this clonotype. The rearrangement links TRBV4-1 to TRBJ1-6; no firm D call. V lost 0 bases to trimming and J lost 2 bases, with 5 bases between them. The CDR3 consists of 15 residues. CDR1 is MGHRA and CDR2 is YSYEKL in the germline V gene. The CDR3: CASSQDLAYNSPLHF. In DNA form, the CDR3 reads TGCGCCAGCAGCCAAGATCTCGCCTATAATTCACCCCTCCACTTT.

In this sample, this clonotype turned up a few times. One junction end disagrees with the germline gene, perhaps due to a read error. The chain recombines TRBV12-3 or TRBV12-4 with TRBJ2-6; D remains unclear. This CDR3 region has 17 residues. In DNA, the CDR3 is TGTGCCAGCAGATTAGGGATCGAGAGCTCTGGGGCCAACGTCCTGACTTTC. It encodes CASRLGIESSGANVLTF.

Only a few counts were recorded for this clonotype. The rearrangement joins TRBV10-2 to TRBJ2-1; 10 bases line up with TRBD2. The V segment lost 1 base and the J segment 8 bases; nucleotides outside the gene matches: 5. The CDR3 runs to 15 residues. Per germline, CDR1 WSHSY and CDR2 SAAADI. CDR3 loop: CASSELASGSYEQFF. The CDR3 DNA reads as TGCGCCAGCAGTGAGTTGGCTAGCGGGAGCTATGAGCAGTTCTTC.

This sequence joins TRBV15 and TRBJ2-3, with a weak D call TRBD2 (5 bases). Germline lookup yields CDR1 LNHNV and CDR2 YYDKDF (reference sequence). V gave up 5 bases and J gave up 2 bases, with 11 bases separating them. The CDR3 has 14 amino acids. The CDR3 DNA follows: TGTGCCACCAGCTATGGACTGAACACAGATACGCAGTATTTT. As protein: CATSYGLNTDTQYF. Drawing the rest from reference TRBV15 and TRBJ2-3, the complete variable domain is DAMVIQNPRYQVTQFGKPVTLSCSQTLNHNVMYWYQQKSSQAPKLLFHYYDKDFNNEADTPDNFQSRRPNTSFCFLDIRSPGLGDTAMYLCATSYGLNTDTQYFGPGTRLTVL.

This clonotype has only a few counts. J is TRBJ1-5 and V is TRBV5-1; D is possibly TRBD1 (5 bases). The CDR3 has 16 amino acids. Germline loops: CDR1 SGHRS, CDR2 YFSETQ. V dropped 4 bases and J dropped 5 bases, with 19 bases sitting between them. This CDR3 reads CASSLGPTRGHQPQHF. CDR3 in DNA: TGCGCCAGCAGCCTGGGACCCACGAGAGGACATCAGCCCCAGCATTTT.

This clonotype has just a few counts. The rearrangement joins TRBV11-2 to TRBJ2-1; the match to TRBD2 covers 7 bases. This CDR3 spans 17 amino acids. J was trimmed by 6 bases and V by 5 bases; bases with no gene match: 16. The germline gives CDR1 SGHAT, CDR2 FQNNGV. The CDR3 sequence is CASSQHPRRGSFNEQFF. CDR3 bases: TGTGCCAGCAGCCAACACCCCCGGCGCGGGAGTTTCAATGAGCAGTTCTTC.

The rearrangement joins TRBV7-2 to TRBJ2-1, with TRBD2 as a possible D gene (5 bases). CDR3 size: 13 residues. Deletions cut 5 bases from V and 8 bases from J, with 13 bases between. Germline V gene data show CDR1 as SGHTA and CDR2 as FQGNSA. In DNA, the CDR3 is TGTGCCAGCAGCCGCAGGACTGGCGATGAGCAGTTCTTC. Protein: CASSRRTGDEQFF.

In this sample, this clonotype turned up many times. J is TRBJ2-5 and V is TRBV20-1; D gene unclear. Germline CDR1 and CDR2: DFQATT and SNEGSKA (reference sequence). The CDR3 is 12 amino acids. The V gene lost 3 bases and the J gene lost 2 bases, with 7 bases spanning the gap. CDR3 nucleotide sequence: TGCAGTGCTAGTGTCAGTCAAGAGACCCAGTACTTC. As protein: CSASVSQETQYF.

This clonotype turned up a few times. The chain uses TRBV7-2 and TRBJ2-1; D not resolved. CDR3 size: 16 residues. The germline V and J ends were trimmed by 4 bases and 2 bases, with 15 bases remaining between them. The germline V gene has CDR1 SGHTA and CDR2 FQGNSA. The CDR3: CASSSGVILTYNEQFF. The CDR3 DNA is TGTGCCAGCAGCTCGGGCGTTATTCTAACCTACAATGAGCAGTTCTTC.

Ten or more counts support this clonotype. The chain is built from TRBV7-2 and TRBJ1-6; D is uncertain. There are 13 residues in the CDR3. Trimming stripped 5 bases from V and 10 bases from J, with 12 bases between. Germline V gene sequence: CDR1 SGHTA, CDR2 FQGNSA. CDR3 DNA: TGTGCCAGCAGCCTTCAGGAAAACTCACCCCTCCACTTT. Amino acid sequence: CASSLQENSPLHF.

This clonotype turned up a few times. The gene calls are TRBV5-1 and TRBJ2-3; 7 bases are a match to TRBD2. Germline lookup yields CDR1 SGHRS and CDR2 YFSETQ. J lost 0 bases, V lost 4 bases, and 5 bases had no gene match. This CDR3 region has 15 residues. CDR3 sequence reads: CASSASGISTDTQYF. CDR3 nucleotide sequence: TGCGCCAGCAGCGCTAGCGGCATCAGCACAGATACGCAGTATTTT.

This clonotype occurred a few times. The genes are TRBV2 and TRBJ2-5, with a possible D match to TRBD2 (6 bases). Germline V gene lookup returns CDR1 SNHLY and CDR2 FYNNEI. This CDR3 contains 13 residues. Deletions cut 2 bases from V and 4 bases from J, with 8 bases between. The CDR3 is CASSETSIETQYF. CDR3 DNA: TGTGCCAGCAGTGAAACTAGCATAGAGACCCAGTACTTC.

The rearrangement uses TRBV4-2 and TRBJ2-4; no firm D call. The CDR3 has 16 residues. The V gene lost 0 bases and the J gene lost 0 bases, with 9 bases spanning the gap. Per germline, CDR1 LGHNA and CDR2 YNFKEQ. CDR3 residues: CASSQDQERAKNIQYF. The CDR3 region has the DNA TGTGCCAGCAGCCAAGATCAGGAAAGAGCCAAAAACATTCAGTACTTC.